Shown below are 14 T cell receptor beta chains from a single sample sequenced in a study of blood T cell repertoires in COVID-19. Some clones are missing from TCRdb's copy, which holds only in-frame ones; the method was immunoSEQ multiplex PCR. Here the sample spans roughly 40,000 clones, nearly 90% being singletons. Sequenced: peripheral blood. The receptors shown here come from a human donor in a cohort sampled during active COVID-19.

This clone was observed a handful of times. The V gene is TRBV7-9, the J gene TRBJ2-2; D gene ambiguous. The CDR3 runs 12 residues. Trimming removed 7 bases from V and 6 bases from J, with 9 bases in between. Per the germline V gene, CDR1 is SEHNR and CDR2 is FQNEAQ (reference sequence). Here the CDR3 DNA reads TGTGCCAGCACCATATTATCCGGGGAGCTGTTTTTT. Protein: CASTILSGELFF. The complete variable domain, with remaining parts taken from reference TRBV7-9 and TRBJ2-2, reads DTGVSQNPRHKITKRGQNVTFRCDPISEHNRLYWYRQTLGQGPEFLTYFQNEAQLEKSRLLSDRFSAERPKGSFSTLEIQRTEQGDSAMYLCASTILSGELFFGEGSRLTVL.

The V call is TRBV6-6, the J call TRBJ2-3, with 8 nucleotides matching TRBD2. The CDR3 runs 16 residues. Per germline, CDR1 MNHNY and CDR2 SVGAGI (reference sequence). The trim removed 6 bases at V and 5 bases at J, leaving 13 bases unmatched. CDR3 in amino acids: CASRTLAGQVIDTQYF. CDR3 nucleotides: TGTGCCAGCAGGACTCTAGCGGGTCAAGTGATAGATACGCAGTATTTT.

V and J are TRBV7-9 and TRBJ1-3; 9 nucleotides line up with TRBD1. After removal of 4 bases from V and 2 bases from J, the junction contained 3 bases not matched to a gene. CDR1 and CDR2 from the germline V gene are SEHNR and FQNEAQ (reference sequence). This CDR3 spans 15 amino acids. CDR3: CASSWTGAAGNTIYF. CDR3 nucleotides: TGTGCCAGCAGCTGGACAGGGGCGGCTGGAAACACCATATATTTT. The whole variable domain, filled in from reference TRBV7-9 and TRBJ1-3, reads DTGVSQNPRHKITKRGQNVTFRCDPISEHNRLYWYRQTLGQGPEFLTYFQNEAQLEKSRLLSDRFSAERPKGSFSTLEIQRTEQGDSAMYLCASSWTGAAGNTIYFGEGSWLTVV.

The chain is built from TRBV6-4 and TRBJ2-3; 11 bases are a match to TRBD2. Trimming at V came to 5 bases and at J to 5 bases, leaving 9 bases not matched to a gene. Germline V lookup: CDR1 MRHNA, CDR2 SNTAGT. This CDR3 region has 16 residues. The CDR3 DNA follows: TGTGCCAGCAGTCCCAGTAGCGGGGGGGCCTTAGATACGCAGTATTTT. It encodes CASSPSSGGALDTQYF.

The chain carries TRBV6-5 and TRBJ2-6; D is undetermined. The germline V gene has CDR1 MNHEY and CDR2 SVGAGI. Trimming shortened V by 6 bases and J by 0 bases, and 9 bases separated the two germline ends. The CDR3 is 15 residues long. This chain's CDR3 is CASSDSISGANVLTF. DNA of the CDR3: TGTGCCAGCAGCGATAGCATCTCTGGGGCCAACGTCCTGACTTTC.

This clone was seen a single time. Other DNA sequences in this sample translate to the same CDR3. The V gene is TRBV27, the J gene TRBJ1-2; maybe TRBD1 (5 bases). Trimming stripped 0 bases from V and 5 bases from J, with 7 bases between. The germline gives CDR1 MNHEY, CDR2 SMNVEV (reference sequence). This CDR3 is 13 amino acids long. CDR3 protein: CASSLSGGYGYTF. The CDR3 DNA reads as TGTGCCAGCAGTTTATCCGGGGGTTATGGCTACACCTTC.

The count of this clone is one. This chain uses TRBV2 with TRBJ2-5, with no clear D. V was pared by 8 bases and J by 2 bases, with 12 bases between. This CDR3 region has 13 residues. From germline, CDR1 is SNHLY and CDR2 FYNNEI. In DNA, the CDR3 is TGTGCCAGCTTTAGAGGTCAGCAAGAGACCCAGTACTTC. This sequence encodes CASFRGQQETQYF.

The rearrangement joins TRBV30 to TRBJ1-2, with TRBD1 identical over 11 bases. With V trimmed by 5 bases and J by 8 bases, 7 bases remained unmatched. Germline CDR1 and CDR2: GTSNPN and SVGIG (reference sequence). The CDR3 sequence is 13 residues long. The CDR3 DNA reads TGTGCCTGGCGGGACAGGGGGTATTTAGGCTACACCTTC. Translating it yields CAWRDRGYLGYTF.

The rearrangement joins TRBV11-2 to TRBJ2-3, with 12 nucleotides matching TRBD2. Germline V lookup: CDR1 SGHAT, CDR2 FQNNGV. V lost 0 bases to trimming and J lost 5 bases; unmatched junction nucleotides: 6. The CDR3 has 17 amino acids. The CDR3 coding sequence is TGTGCCAGCAGCTTAGAGCTAGCGGGGGGGCCAGGAGATACGCAGTATTTT. The encoded protein is CASSLELAGGPGDTQYF.

This clone was observed a handful of times. This chain links TRBV4-1 with TRBJ1-2; no clear D gene. There are 14 residues in the CDR3. Between the trimmed V and J ends, which lost 1 base and 4 bases, there was a span of 10 bases. Germline assignment: CDR1 MGHRA and CDR2 YSYEKL. CDR3 protein: CASSQAQTSYGYTF. DNA of the CDR3: TGCGCCAGCAGCCAAGCACAGACAAGCTATGGCTACACCTTC.

This clone has only one observation. The V gene is TRBV10-2, the J gene TRBJ2-7; TRBD2 aligns across 9 bases. Unmatched junction bases numbered 4, after V lost 2 bases and J lost 2 bases. CDR3 length equals 15 residues. The germline V gene has CDR1 WSHSY and CDR2 SAAADI. The CDR3 DNA follows: TGCGCCAGCAGTGAGGGGACTAGCACAACCTACGAGCAGTACTTC. It specifies CASSEGTSTTYEQYF.

V is TRBV7-9 and J is TRBJ2-7; 8 nucleotides line up with TRBD1. Trimming cost V 5 bases and J 4 bases; bases outside gene matches: 7. This CDR3 comprises 14 residues. Germline-derived CDR1 and CDR2 are SEHNR and FQNEAQ (reference sequence). CDR3 in amino acids: CASSRGTGGYEQYF. The CDR3 region has the DNA TGTGCCAGCAGCCGCGGGACAGGAGGGTACGAGCAGTACTTC.

The table lists this clone with a count of one. This chain joins TRBV7-9 and TRBJ2-3; possible D gene TRBD1, 6 bases. The CDR3 runs to 16 residues. Trimming took off 1 base at V and 3 bases at J, with 14 bases between the two ends. Germline-derived CDR1 and CDR2 are SEHNR and FQNEAQ (reference sequence). CDR3 sequence: CASSLDLGARTDTQYF. The DNA of the CDR3 is TGTGCCAGCAGCTTAGATTTGGGGGCGAGGACAGATACGCAGTATTTT. Using reference TRBV7-9 and TRBJ2-3 for the parts outside the CDR3, the full variable domain is DTGVSQNPRHKITKRGQNVTFRCDPISEHNRLYWYRQTLGQGPEFLTYFQNEAQLEKSRLLSDRFSAERPKGSFSTLEIQRTEQGDSAMYLCASSLDLGARTDTQYFGPGTRLTVL.

This clone was seen a handful of times. The genes are TRBV19 and TRBJ1-1; D gene uncertain. From germline, CDR1 is LNHDA and CDR2 SQIVND (reference sequence). V was trimmed by 3 bases and J by 4 bases, leaving 12 bases between them. The CDR3 extends over 14 amino acids. CDR3 sequence reads: CASSMGRMVTEAFF. DNA of the CDR3: TGTGCCAGTAGTATGGGCAGGATGGTCACTGAAGCTTTCTTT.